The 5 T cell receptor beta chains below all came from one sample that was sequenced in a study of shared clonotypes between healthy human individuals. The method was immunoSEQ multiplex PCR; TCRdb's version includes in-frame clones alone and lacks a portion of them. There are 550,000 to 600,000 clones in the sample; around three quarters occur only once, and about 12% lies in the top ten. Material: PBMCs. Receptors were obtained from a woman between 40 and 55 years old in good health. Some clones in this sample may be carry-over from other donors' samples.

The gene calls are TRBV30 and TRBJ2-3; TRBD1 matches at 10 bases. CDR1 and CDR2 from the germline V gene are GTSNPN and SVGIG (reference sequence). J lost 1 base, V lost 3 bases, and 7 bases had no gene match. The CDR3 has 16 amino acids. CDR3 coding DNA: TGTGCCTGGAGCAAGGGACAGGGGTTCGGCACAGATACGCAGTATTTT. Translation: CAWSKGQGFGTDTQYF.

CDR3 sequence (DNA): TGTGCCAGCAGTTTACGGTCCCCGTTACGACGCACAGATACGCAGTATTTT. Translating it yields CASSLRSPLRRTDTQYF. V and J are TRBV27 and TRBJ2-3; no definite D call. The CDR3 runs to 17 residues. Germline V gene lookup returns CDR1 MNHEY and CDR2 SMNVEV (reference sequence). Trimming cost V 2 bases and J 1 base, with 16 bases left between them.

The rearrangement uses TRBV2 and TRBJ1-1; 9 bases align to TRBD1. Germline-derived CDR1 and CDR2 are SNHLY and FYNNEI. The CDR3 totals 16 residues. V gave up 8 bases and J gave up 0 bases; unmatched junction bases: 10. The CDR3 region is CASAAGTGLLNTEAFF. The CDR3 nucleotides are TGTGCCAGCGCGGCCGGGACAGGGCTCTTGAACACTGAAGCTTTCTTT.

The chain employs TRBV21-1 and TRBJ2-4; TRBD2 reflects the table's D call only, with no check against the DNA. TRBV21-1 is shown as a pseudogene. The CDR3 is 15 residues long. CDR3 loop: CASSKDAYTGNIQYF. In DNA, the CDR3 is TGTGCCAGCAGCAAAGATGCGTATACCGGGAACATTCAGTACTTC.

This clone appeared a few times. The genes are TRBV6-1 and TRBJ2-1; D possibly corresponds to TRBD1 (6 bases). This CDR3 is built from 14 residues. Per germline, CDR1 MNHNS and CDR2 SASEGT. V lost 5 bases and J lost 3, with 11 bases in between. This chain's CDR3 is CASSQGWGYNEQFF. As DNA, the CDR3 is TGTGCCAGCAGTCAGGGGTGGGGCTACAATGAGCAGTTCTTC.